The rows below give T cell receptor beta chains drawn from one sample of a study of CD8 T cells in ankylosing spondylitis. MiXCR was run by TCRdb on the 5' RACE reads, yielding one entry per CDR3 protein. This sample has more than 150,000 distinct CDR3 sequences; under 14% occur once, and the top ten carry 25% to 35%. Source material: blood, either unsorted or a sorted T cell fraction (not recorded which). These receptors all stem from a male donor with ankylosing spondylitis or in good health (not recorded which). Each CDR3 is given with its conserved first and last residue. A D gene is named only where the DNA matches it firmly. Part of the rows lack a size; the others show once, few, many or a class for expanded clones.

V: TRBV11-2
size: few
D: TRBD1
J: TRBJ1-1
DNA: TGTGCCAGCAGCTCAAAACCGGGACAGGGACAAGTGAACACTGAAGCTTTCTTT
CDR3: CASSSKPGQGQVNTEAFF

V: TRBV3-1
size: many
D: TRBD2
J: TRBJ2-1
DNA: TGTGCCAGCAGCCACGGGACTAGCGGCTACAATGAGCAGTTCTTC
CDR3: CASSHGTSGYNEQFF

V: TRBV20-1
size: NA
D: TRBD1
J: TRBJ2-7
DNA: TGCAGTGCTCCAGACCGACAGGGGAAGAGCTCCTACGAGCAGTACTTC
CDR3: CSAPDRQGKSSYEQYF

V: TRBV4-3
size: few
D: NA
J: TRBJ1-3
DNA: TGCGCCAGCAGCCAAGGAGTCGCGGTGAGCTCTGGAAACACCATATATTTT
CDR3: CASSQGVAVSSGNTIYF

V: TRBV20-1
size: many
D: NA
J: TRBJ1-4
DNA: TGCAGTGCTAGGCCAGGGGACGGAGAGAATGAAAAACTGTTTTTT
CDR3: CSARPGDGENEKLFF

V: TRBV5-1
size: NA
D: TRBD2
J: TRBJ2-5
DNA: TGCGCCAGCAGCCCTGGACTAGCGGGGGTAAGAGAGACCCAGTACTTC
CDR3: CASSPGLAGVRETQYF

V: TRBV7-6
size: NA
D: NA
J: TRBJ2-5
DNA: TGTGCCAGCAGCTCTCAGGAGGGGGAGCACTGGAAGACCCAGTACTTC
CDR3: CASSSQEGEHWKTQYF

V: TRBV11-2
size: few
D: TRBD1
J: TRBJ2-3
DNA: TGTGCCAGCAGCCCTAGGGACAGGTATTCTAGCACAGATACGCAGTATTTT
CDR3: CASSPRDRYSSTDTQYF

V: TRBV5-1
size: many
D: NA
J: TRBJ2-3
DNA: TGCGCCAGCAGCTTGGATTGGGGGAGCAGCACAGATACGCAGTATTTT
CDR3: CASSLDWGSSTDTQYF

V: TRBV12-3/TRBV12-4
size: many
D: NA
J: TRBJ2-3
DNA: TGTGCCAGCACACCTCGACGAACGGATACGCAGTATTTT
CDR3: CASTPRRTDTQYF

V: TRBV10-3
size: many
D: TRBD2
J: TRBJ2-1
DNA: TGTGCCATCAGTGAGACCCCGGTGGGACGGGGGGTGGATGAGCAGTTCTTC
CDR3: CAISETPVGRGVDEQFF

V: TRBV12-3/TRBV12-4
size: many
D: TRBD1
J: TRBJ1-4
DNA: TGTGCCAGCAGTTCGGGACAGGTTAATGAAAAACTGTTTTTT
CDR3: CASSSGQVNEKLFF

V: TRBV11-2
size: NA
D: NA
J: TRBJ1-2
DNA: TGTGCCAGCAGCTTAAGTAGCGGCTCAGGGTTTCGGGGCTACACCTTC
CDR3: CASSLSSGSGFRGYTF

V: TRBV7-9
size: few
D: NA
J: TRBJ2-5
DNA: TGTGCCAGCAGCTTTTCGGGGGAACCTAAAGAGACCCAGTACTTC
CDR3: CASSFSGEPKETQYF

V: TRBV12-3/TRBV12-4
size: NA
D: TRBD1
J: TRBJ2-7
DNA: TGTGCCAGCAGATCGGGACAGGGGTCCCACGAGCAGTACTTC
CDR3: CASRSGQGSHEQYF

V: TRBV5-1
size: NA
D: NA
J: TRBJ2-7
DNA: TGCGCCAGCAGCGGACTCAATTACGAGCAGTACTTC
CDR3: CASSGLNYEQYF

V: TRBV21-1
size: NA
D: NA
J: TRBJ2-7
DNA: TGTGCCAGCAGCAAAGGGAGACAGAGCTCCTACGAGCAGTACTTC
CDR3: CASSKGRQSSYEQYF

V: TRBV29-1
size: many
D: TRBD1
J: TRBJ1-6
DNA: TGCAGCGTGGCGGACAGGGCTGGTAATTCACCCCTCCACTTT
CDR3: CSVADRAGNSPLHF

V: TRBV15
size: NA
D: NA
J: TRBJ1-1
DNA: TGTGCCACCAGAGTCGGGACGGTGAACACTGAAGCTTTCTTT
CDR3: CATRVGTVNTEAFF

V: TRBV11-2
size: few
D: TRBD2
J: TRBJ2-5
DNA: TGTGCCAGCAGCTTAGATTGGAGCGGGGCGTACCAAGAGACCCAGTACTTC
CDR3: CASSLDWSGAYQETQYF

V: TRBV20-1
size: many
D: TRBD1
J: TRBJ1-2
DNA: TGCAGTGCTAGAAGAGGACAGGGACCGTTTTACACCTTC
CDR3: CSARRGQGPFYTF

V: TRBV20-1
size: few
D: NA
J: TRBJ2-1
DNA: TGCAGTGCATATAGCGGAACCTACAATGAGCAGTTCTTC
CDR3: CSAYSGTYNEQFF

V: TRBV12-3/TRBV12-4
size: few
D: TRBD2
J: TRBJ2-1
DNA: TGTGCCAGCAGTTTATTGAGCGGGAGGGGGGAGCAGTTCTTC
CDR3: CASSLLSGRGEQFF

V: TRBV5-5
size: NA
D: NA
J: TRBJ1-6
DNA: TGTGCCAGCAGCTTGGTAGTTCCTGATTCACCCCTCCACTTT
CDR3: CASSLVVPDSPLHF

V: TRBV7-2
size: NA
D: TRBD2
J: TRBJ2-1
DNA: TGTGCCAGCAGCTCCTGGACTAGCGGGGTTGACAATGAGCAGTTCTTC
CDR3: CASSSWTSGVDNEQFF

V: TRBV12-3/TRBV12-4
size: many
D: NA
J: TRBJ2-1
DNA: TGTGCCAGCAGCAAGGGGGGCCTAAGCTCCTACAATGAGCAGTTCTTC
CDR3: CASSKGGLSSYNEQFF

V: TRBV5-5
size: many
D: NA
J: TRBJ1-5
DNA: TGTGCCAGCAGCAAGGCTCCGGGACCCAATCAGCCCCAGCATTTT
CDR3: CASSKAPGPNQPQHF

V: TRBV29-1
size: many
D: NA
J: TRBJ2-4
DNA: TGCAGCGTTGATAAGACAGCTATGCAGGGCGGGGTTCAGTACTTC
CDR3: CSVDKTAMQGGVQYF

V: TRBV29-1
size: many
D: TRBD2
J: TRBJ2-5
DNA: TGCAGCGTTGAAAGGGGCGGGGGTAACCCCGAGACCCAGTACTTC
CDR3: CSVERGGGNPETQYF

V: TRBV28
size: many
D: NA
J: TRBJ2-2
DNA: TGTGCCAGCAGTTCGCCGGGACCCGGAAACACCGGGGAGCTGTTTTTT
CDR3: CASSSPGPGNTGELFF

V: TRBV9
size: many
D: NA
J: TRBJ1-6
DNA: TGTGCCAGCAGCGCGGACCGCCTCGCTGGGTCACCCCTCCACTTT
CDR3: CASSADRLAGSPLHF

V: TRBV15
size: many
D: TRBD2
J: TRBJ2-7
DNA: TGTGCCACCAGCCGGGGGGGCTACGAGCAGTACTTC
CDR3: CATSRGGYEQYF

V: TRBV18
size: NA
D: TRBD2
J: TRBJ2-1
DNA: TGTGCCAGCTCACTTCGGGACTACCCAAAATCTGGGCAGTTCTTC
CDR3: CASSLRDYPKSGQFF

V: TRBV12-3/TRBV12-4
size: many
D: TRBD1
J: TRBJ1-2
DNA: TGTGCCAGCAGGCCCCTGGGGGACAGGGGTGGCTACACCTTC
CDR3: CASRPLGDRGGYTF

V: TRBV20-1
size: NA
D: NA
J: TRBJ2-7
DNA: TGCAGTGCTAGAGATCTCAGGGGAACGACCTACGAGCAGTACTTC
CDR3: CSARDLRGTTYEQYF

V: TRBV19
size: few
D: NA
J: TRBJ1-1
DNA: TGTGCCAGTAGTATTAGTACGGAGAACACTGAAGCTTTCTTT
CDR3: CASSISTENTEAFF

V: TRBV20-1
size: NA
D: TRBD1
J: TRBJ2-7
DNA: TGCAGTGCTGATACCGGGACAGGTTTTCTAGGCGAGCAGTACTTC
CDR3: CSADTGTGFLGEQYF

V: TRBV24-1
size: many
D: NA
J: TRBJ1-5
DNA: TGTGCCACCAGTGATTCATACCCGCTCAATCAGCCCCAGCATTTT
CDR3: CATSDSYPLNQPQHF

V: TRBV20-1
size: many
D: NA
J: TRBJ2-2
DNA: TGCAGTGCTAGAGATACGATCGGTGAGAACACCGGGGAGCTGTTTTTT
CDR3: CSARDTIGENTGELFF

V: TRBV5-1
size: few
D: TRBD2
J: TRBJ2-3
DNA: TGCGCCAGCAGGCTTAGCGGGAGCGTGGATACGCAGTATTTT
CDR3: CASRLSGSVDTQYF

V: TRBV29-1
size: few
D: NA
J: TRBJ2-4
DNA: TGCAGCGTAATGGACAGTTTTGGTCTTTCGGCCAAAAACATTCAGTACTTC
CDR3: CSVMDSFGLSAKNIQYF

V: TRBV12-2
size: few
D: NA
J: TRBJ2-7
DNA: TGTGCAAGTCGCTCAATGGGGCTGTCAATCTCTTACGAGCAGTACTTC
CDR3: CASRSMGLSISYEQYF

V: TRBV6-2/TRBV6-3
size: few
D: NA
J: TRBJ2-1
DNA: TGTGCCACCAGTCTCGGAGTAGGTGAGCAGTTCTTC
CDR3: CATSLGVGEQFF

V: TRBV5-1
size: many
D: NA
J: TRBJ2-1
DNA: TGCGCCAGCAGCTTGGCCGTGGGGACCTACAATGAGCAGTTCTTC
CDR3: CASSLAVGTYNEQFF

V: TRBV5-1
size: few
D: TRBD1
J: TRBJ2-4
DNA: TGCGCCAGCAGCCGAGGACAGGTTAGCGACATTCAGTACTTC
CDR3: CASSRGQVSDIQYF

V: TRBV29-1
size: many
D: TRBD1
J: TRBJ1-1
DNA: TGCAGCGTGGATGGGACAGGGAACACTGAAGCTTTCTTT
CDR3: CSVDGTGNTEAFF

V: TRBV11-2
size: few
D: TRBD2
J: TRBJ2-7
DNA: TGTGCCAGCAGCTTACGATCAGGACTAGCGGGAGGGCCGAAGTACGAGCAGTACTTC
CDR3: CASSLRSGLAGGPKYEQYF

V: TRBV20-1
size: many
D: NA
J: TRBJ2-3
DNA: TGCAGTGCTCCACGGTCAATGGGGTTACGTACAGATACGCAGTATTTT
CDR3: CSAPRSMGLRTDTQYF

V: TRBV29-1
size: NA
D: TRBD2
J: TRBJ2-7
DNA: TGCAGCGTTGCCGGGACTAGCGGGGGCCTAACCCCCTACGAGCAGTACTTC
CDR3: CSVAGTSGGLTPYEQYF

V: TRBV20-1
size: many
D: TRBD1
J: TRBJ1-5
DNA: TGCAGTGCCCCCCAGGGGGTGGCAGAGCCCCAGCATTTT
CDR3: CSAPQGVAEPQHF

V: TRBV7-2
size: NA
D: NA
J: TRBJ2-1
DNA: TGTGCCAGCAGCTTAGCGCCGAACAATGAGCAGTTCTTC
CDR3: CASSLAPNNEQFF

V: TRBV9
size: few
D: NA
J: TRBJ1-5
DNA: TGTGCCAGCAGCGTAGGAAGCCGTAGCAATCAGCCCCAGCATTTT
CDR3: CASSVGSRSNQPQHF

V: TRBV12-3/TRBV12-4
size: many
D: NA
J: TRBJ2-1
DNA: TGTGCCAGCAGTGCGAGGGACTACAATGAGCAGTTCTTC
CDR3: CASSARDYNEQFF

V: TRBV10-3
size: NA
D: NA
J: TRBJ1-4
DNA: TGTGCCATCAGGGGTGGCGGACAGAGCAATGAAAAACTGTTTTTT
CDR3: CAIRGGGQSNEKLFF

V: TRBV27
size: many
D: NA
J: TRBJ1-5
DNA: TGTGCCAGCAGTTTATTCGTCCAGGGAGATAGGAGCAATCAGCCCCAGCATTTT
CDR3: CASSLFVQGDRSNQPQHF